This T cell receptor beta chain was recorded in a study of beta chain features in type 1 diabetes. Isolated RNA was reverse transcribed in full, so expressed TCRB transcripts were sequenced. The repertoire was sequenced with immunoSEQ multiplex PCR; TCRdb's copy has only in-frame clones and lacks some. The sample holds under 450,000 clones, approximately 13% seen once. Sorting based on CD45RO/CCR7/CD25/CD127/CD95/CD27 separated CD4+ naive, central memory, regulatory and stem cell-like memory cells. The CDR3 sequence is 15 residues long. Germline V gene data show CDR1 as LGHNA and CDR2 as YSLEER. Trimming at V came to 3 bases and at J to 9 bases, leaving 8 bases not matched to a gene. This clone has more than one count but fewer than ten.

The TCR was taken from a man aged 30-40 years in good health. J is TRBJ1-6 and V is TRBV4-3, with TRBD1 matching 7 bases. The sequencing input was naive CD4+ T cells from blood. The CDR3 DNA sequence: TGCGCCAGCAGCCACAAGACAGGGAAAAGTTCACCCCTCCACTTT. Its translation is CASSHKTGKSSPLHF.